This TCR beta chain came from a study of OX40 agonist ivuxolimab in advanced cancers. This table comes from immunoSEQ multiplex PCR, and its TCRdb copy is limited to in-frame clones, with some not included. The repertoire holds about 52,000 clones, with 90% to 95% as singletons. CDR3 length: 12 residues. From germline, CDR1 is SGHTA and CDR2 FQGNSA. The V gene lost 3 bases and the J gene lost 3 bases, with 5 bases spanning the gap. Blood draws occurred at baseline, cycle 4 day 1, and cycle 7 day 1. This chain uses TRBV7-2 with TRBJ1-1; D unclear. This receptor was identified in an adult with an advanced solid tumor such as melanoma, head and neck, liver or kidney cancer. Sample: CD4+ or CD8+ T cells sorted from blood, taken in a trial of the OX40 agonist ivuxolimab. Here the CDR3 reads CASSFVDTEAFF. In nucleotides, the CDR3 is TGTGCCAGCAGCTTTGTGGACACTGAAGCTTTCTTT.